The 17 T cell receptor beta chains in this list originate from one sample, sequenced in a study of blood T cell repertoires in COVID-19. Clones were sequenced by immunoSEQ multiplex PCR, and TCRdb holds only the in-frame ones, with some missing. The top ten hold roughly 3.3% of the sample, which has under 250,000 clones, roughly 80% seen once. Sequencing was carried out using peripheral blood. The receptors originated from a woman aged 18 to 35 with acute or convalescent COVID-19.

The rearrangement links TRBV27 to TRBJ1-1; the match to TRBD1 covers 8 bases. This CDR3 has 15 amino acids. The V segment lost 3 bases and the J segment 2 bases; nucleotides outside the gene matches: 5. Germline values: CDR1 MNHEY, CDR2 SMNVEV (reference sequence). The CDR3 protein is CASSFRTGINTEAFF. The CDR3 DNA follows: TGTGCCAGCAGTTTCAGGACAGGGATCAACACTGAAGCTTTCTTT.

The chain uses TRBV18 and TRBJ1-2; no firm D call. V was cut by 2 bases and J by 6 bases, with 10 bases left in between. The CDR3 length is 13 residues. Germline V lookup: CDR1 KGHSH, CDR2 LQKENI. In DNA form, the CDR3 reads TGTGCCAGCTCACCAGCGGCAGTAGATGGCTACACCTTC. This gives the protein CASSPAAVDGYTF.

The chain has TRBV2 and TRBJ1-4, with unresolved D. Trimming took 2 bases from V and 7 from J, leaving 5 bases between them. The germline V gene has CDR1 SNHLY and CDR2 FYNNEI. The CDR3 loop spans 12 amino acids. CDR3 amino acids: CASSETSEKLFF. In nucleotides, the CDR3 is TGTGCCAGCAGTGAAACTTCTGAAAAACTGTTTTTT.

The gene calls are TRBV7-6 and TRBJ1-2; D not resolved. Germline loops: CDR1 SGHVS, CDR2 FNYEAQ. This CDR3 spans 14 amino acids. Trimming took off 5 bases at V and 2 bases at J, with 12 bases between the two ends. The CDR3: CASSPLPGNYGYTF. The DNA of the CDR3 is TGTGCCAGCAGCCCCCTCCCCGGGAACTATGGCTACACCTTC. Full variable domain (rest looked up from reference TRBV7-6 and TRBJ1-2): GAGVSQSPRYKVTKRGQDVALRCDPISGHVSLYWYRQALGQGPEFLTYFNYEAQQDKSGLPNDRFSAERPEGSISTLTIQRTEQRDSAMYRCASSPLPGNYGYTFGSGTRLTVV.

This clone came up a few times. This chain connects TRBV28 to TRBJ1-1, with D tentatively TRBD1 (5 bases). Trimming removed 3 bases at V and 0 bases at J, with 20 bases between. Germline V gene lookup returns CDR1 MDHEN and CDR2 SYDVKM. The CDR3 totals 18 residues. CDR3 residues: CASSLGSTAWTMNTEAFF. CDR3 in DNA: TGTGCCAGCAGTTTGGGGTCGACAGCATGGACCATGAACACTGAAGCTTTCTTT.

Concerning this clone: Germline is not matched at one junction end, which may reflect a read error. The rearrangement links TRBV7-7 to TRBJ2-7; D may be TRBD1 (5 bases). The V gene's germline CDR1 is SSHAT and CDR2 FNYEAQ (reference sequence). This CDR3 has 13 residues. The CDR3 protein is CASSQDSFYEQYF. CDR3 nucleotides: TGTGCTAGCAGCCAAGACAGCTTCTACGAGCAGTACTTC. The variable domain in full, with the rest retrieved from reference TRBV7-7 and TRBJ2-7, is GAGVSQSPRYKVTKRGQDVTLRCDPISSHATLYWYQQALGQGPEFLTYFNYEAQPDKSGLPSDRFSAERPEGSISTLTIQRTEQRDSAMYRCASSQDSFYEQYFGPGTRLTVT.

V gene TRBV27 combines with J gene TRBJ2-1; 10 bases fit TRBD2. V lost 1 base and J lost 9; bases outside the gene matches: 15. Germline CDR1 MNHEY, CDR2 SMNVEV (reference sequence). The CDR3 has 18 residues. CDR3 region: CASSLFGGSGRGRGEQFF. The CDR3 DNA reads TGTGCCAGCAGTTTATTTGGCGGCAGCGGGAGGGGGAGGGGTGAGCAGTTCTTC.

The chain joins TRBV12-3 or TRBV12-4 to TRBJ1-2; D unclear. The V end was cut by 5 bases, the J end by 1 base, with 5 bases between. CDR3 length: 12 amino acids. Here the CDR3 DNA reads TGTGCCAGCAGTCAGAATAACTATGGCTACACCTTC. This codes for CASSQNNYGYTF.

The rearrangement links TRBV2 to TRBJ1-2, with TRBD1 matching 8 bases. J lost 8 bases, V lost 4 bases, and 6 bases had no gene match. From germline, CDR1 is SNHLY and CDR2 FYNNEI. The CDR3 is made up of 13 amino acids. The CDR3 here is CASSAQGANGYTF. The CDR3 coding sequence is TGTGCCAGCAGTGCCCAGGGGGCGAACGGCTACACCTTC. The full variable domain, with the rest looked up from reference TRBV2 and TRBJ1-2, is EPEVTQTPSHQVTQMGQEVILRCVPISNHLYFYWYRQILGQKVEFLVSFYNNEISEKSEIFDDQFSVERPDGSNFTLKIRSTKLEDSAMYFCASSAQGANGYTFGSGTRLTVV.

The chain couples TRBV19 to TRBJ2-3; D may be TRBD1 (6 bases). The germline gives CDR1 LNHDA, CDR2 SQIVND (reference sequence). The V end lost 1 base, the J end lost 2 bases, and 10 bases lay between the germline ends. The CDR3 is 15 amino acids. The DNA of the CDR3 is TGTGCCAGTAGTATAGGGGACAAATCCACAGATACGCAGTATTTT. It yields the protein CASSIGDKSTDTQYF.

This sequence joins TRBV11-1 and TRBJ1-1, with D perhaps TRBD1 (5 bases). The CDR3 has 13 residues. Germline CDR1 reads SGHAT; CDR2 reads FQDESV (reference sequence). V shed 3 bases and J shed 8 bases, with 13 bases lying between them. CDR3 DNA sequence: TGTGCCAGCAGCTTGGCGGGGACCTTGGAAGCTTTCTTT. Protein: CASSLAGTLEAFF.

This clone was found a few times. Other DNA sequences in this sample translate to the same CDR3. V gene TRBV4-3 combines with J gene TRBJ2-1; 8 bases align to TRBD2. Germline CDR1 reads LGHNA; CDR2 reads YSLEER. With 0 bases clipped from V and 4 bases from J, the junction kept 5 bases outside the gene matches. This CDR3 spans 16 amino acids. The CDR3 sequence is CASSQDRTSRYNEQFF. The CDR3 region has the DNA TGCGCCAGCAGCCAAGATCGGACTAGCCGTTACAATGAGCAGTTCTTC.

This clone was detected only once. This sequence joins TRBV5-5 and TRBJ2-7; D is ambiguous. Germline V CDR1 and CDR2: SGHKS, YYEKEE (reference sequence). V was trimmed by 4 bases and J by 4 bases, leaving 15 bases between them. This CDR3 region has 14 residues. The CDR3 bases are TGTGCCAGCAGCGCAGACATAGTTCGGTACGAGCAGTACTTC. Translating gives CASSADIVRYEQYF. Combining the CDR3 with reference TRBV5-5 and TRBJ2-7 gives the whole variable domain DAGVTQSPTHLIKTRGQQVTLRCSPISGHKSVSWYQQVLGQGPQFIFQYYEKEERGRGNFPDRFSARQFPNYSSELNVNALLLGDSALYLCASSADIVRYEQYFGPGTRLTVT.

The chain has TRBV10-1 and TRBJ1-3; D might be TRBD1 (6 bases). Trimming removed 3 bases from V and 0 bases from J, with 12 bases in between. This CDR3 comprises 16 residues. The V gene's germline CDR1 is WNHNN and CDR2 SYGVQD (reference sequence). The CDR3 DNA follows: TGCGCCAGCAGTGAAGTAGGGACATCCTCTGGAAACACCATATATTTT. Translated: CASSEVGTSSGNTIYF.

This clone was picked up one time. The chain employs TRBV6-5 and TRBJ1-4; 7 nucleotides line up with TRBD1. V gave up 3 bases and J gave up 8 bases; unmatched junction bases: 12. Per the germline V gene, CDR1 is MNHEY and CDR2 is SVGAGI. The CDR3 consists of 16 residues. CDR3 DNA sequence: TGTGCCAGCAGTTATATACCGACAGGGACTAGAGAAAAACTGTTTTTT. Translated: CASSYIPTGTREKLFF.

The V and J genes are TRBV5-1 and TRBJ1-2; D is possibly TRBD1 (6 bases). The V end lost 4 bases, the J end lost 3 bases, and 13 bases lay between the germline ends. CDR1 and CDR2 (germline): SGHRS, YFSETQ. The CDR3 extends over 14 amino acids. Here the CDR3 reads CASSPDRTDYGYTF. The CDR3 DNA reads TGCGCCAGCAGCCCGGACAGAACTGACTATGGCTACACCTTC.

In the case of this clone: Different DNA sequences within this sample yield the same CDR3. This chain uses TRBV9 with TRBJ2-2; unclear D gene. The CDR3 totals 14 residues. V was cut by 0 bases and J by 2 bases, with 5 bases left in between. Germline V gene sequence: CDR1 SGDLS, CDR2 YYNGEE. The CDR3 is CASSVVGNTGELFF. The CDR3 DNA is TGTGCCAGCAGCGTAGTCGGTAACACCGGGGAGCTGTTTTTT.